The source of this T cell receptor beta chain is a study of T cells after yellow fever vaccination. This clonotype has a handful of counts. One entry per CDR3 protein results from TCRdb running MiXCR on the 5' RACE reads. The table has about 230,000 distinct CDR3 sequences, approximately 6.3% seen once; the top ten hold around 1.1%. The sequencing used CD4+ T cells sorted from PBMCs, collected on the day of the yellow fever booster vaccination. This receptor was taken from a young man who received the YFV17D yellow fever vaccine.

The CDR3 loop is CSATKAASYREEQYF. The CDR3, as DNA: TGCAGTGCTACCAAAGCAGCGAGTTACAGGGAGGAGCAGTACTTC. The rearrangement links TRBV20-1 to TRBJ2-7; TRBD1 is a possible D gene (6 bases). The CDR3 has 15 amino acids. Germline CDR1 and CDR2: DFQATT and SNEGSKA (reference sequence). Trimming shortened V by 4 bases and J by 7 bases, and 23 bases separated the two germline ends.